Following are 19 T cell receptor beta chains from one sample sequenced in a study of shared clonotypes between healthy human individuals. The data were produced by immunoSEQ multiplex PCR, yet TCRdb's version contains in-frame clones alone and is incomplete. The sample has 450,000 to 500,000 clones; about 85% are singletons. What was sequenced was PBMCs. These receptors were collected from a woman aged 40 to 55 in good health. Some clones in this sample may be carry-over from other donors' samples.

V is TRBV9 and J is TRBJ2-1, with 10 bases aligning to TRBD2. Germline CDR1 SGDLS, CDR2 YYNGEE. With V trimmed by 0 bases and J by 15 bases, 9 bases remained unmatched. CDR3 length: 14 residues. The CDR3 region has the DNA TGTGCCAGCAGCGTAGAGGCTAGCGGGAGTGGTGCGTTCTTC. Protein product: CASSVEASGSGAFF.

V and J are TRBV9 and TRBJ1-4, with a weak D call TRBD1 (6 bases). Germline V gives CDR1 SGDLS, CDR2 YYNGEE. With 0 bases removed from V and 4 bases from J, the gap between germline ends came to 7 bases. This CDR3 has 14 amino acids. CDR3 sequence: CASSVGQDNEKLFF. CDR3 sequence (DNA): TGTGCCAGCAGCGTAGGACAGGATAATGAAAAACTGTTTTTT.

This chain joins TRBV30 and TRBJ1-2; 10 bases are a match to TRBD1. This CDR3 has 15 amino acids. In germline, CDR1 is GTSNPN, CDR2 SVGIG (reference sequence). J gave up 1 base and V 4 bases, and 6 bases lay outside the gene matches. The CDR3 protein is CAWIDRGRFNYGYTF. The CDR3 coding sequence is TGTGCCTGGATCGACAGGGGGCGGTTTAACTATGGCTACACCTTC.

The J gene is TRBJ2-1, the V gene TRBV5-5; D may match TRBD1 or TRBD2 (5 bases each). From germline, CDR1 is SGHKS and CDR2 YYEKEE (reference sequence). This CDR3 spans 13 amino acids. With 4 bases removed from V and 7 bases from J, the gap between germline ends came to 12 bases. CDR3 protein: CASSPGSLNEQFF. Written as DNA, the CDR3 is TGTGCCAGCAGCCCAGGGAGTCTGAATGAGCAGTTCTTC.

This clone appeared a single time. V is TRBV6-6 and J is TRBJ2-5, with 8 positions matching TRBD1. This CDR3 has 16 amino acids. J lost 3 bases, V lost 7 bases, and 13 bases had no gene match. The V gene's germline CDR1 is MNHNY and CDR2 SVGAGI (reference sequence). The chain's CDR3 is CASNRAGTGAKETQYF. The CDR3 DNA reads as TGTGCCAGCAATCGCGCCGGGACAGGAGCAAAAGAGACCCAGTACTTC.

With respect to this clone: A much bigger clone sits one base away, suggesting this may be a read error. The chain links TRBV7-8 to TRBJ2-7, with 7 bases that match TRBD1. The germline V gene has CDR1 SGHVS and CDR2 FQNEAQ. This CDR3 spans 14 amino acids. CDR3 region: CARSLNRGPYEQYF. CDR3 nucleotides: TGTGCCAGAAGCTTAAACAGGGGTCCCTACGAGCAGTACTTC. The full variable domain, in which reference TRBV7-8 and TRBJ2-7 provide the parts outside the CDR3, is GAGVSQSPRYKVAKRGQDVALRCDPISGHVSLFWYQQALGQGPEFLTYFQNEAQLDKSGLPSDRFFAERPEGSVSTLKIQRTQQEDSAVYLCARSLNRGPYEQYFGPGTRLTVT.

This clone has at least ten counts. The V gene is TRBV5-4, the J gene TRBJ1-1; maybe TRBD1 (6 bases). The V end was cut by 0 bases, the J end by 1 base, with 7 bases between. This CDR3 comprises 14 residues. Germline values: CDR1 SGHNT, CDR2 YYREEE (reference sequence). The CDR3 DNA reads TGTGCCAGCAGCTTGGGGGGGCGGAACACTGAAGCTTTCTTT. This sequence encodes CASSLGGRNTEAFF. Full variable domain (outside the CDR3, taken from reference TRBV5-4 and TRBJ1-1): ETGVTQSPTHLIKTRGQQVTLRCSSQSGHNTVSWYQQALGQGPQFIFQYYREEENGRGNFPPRFSGLQFPNYSSELNVNALELDDSALYLCASSLGGRNTEAFFGQGTRLTVV.

V usage is TRBV7-2 and J usage is TRBJ1-1; weak D call: TRBD1 (6 bases). Between the trimmed V and J ends, which lost 3 bases and 4 bases, there was a span of 15 bases. Germline V gene lookup returns CDR1 SGHTA and CDR2 FQGNSA. This CDR3 contains 15 residues. CDR3 DNA sequence: TGTGCCAGCAGCTTGGGGGCAGGGACGGGCACTGAAGCTTTCTTT. Its protein product is CASSLGAGTGTEAFF.

In its sample, this clone was seen once. The likely explanation is a read error, given a far larger clone one base away. The sample contains more than one DNA sequence encoding this CDR3. The chain has TRBV7-9 and TRBJ2-3; the D gene is possibly TRBD2 (5 bases). Germline values: CDR1 SEHNR, CDR2 FQNEAQ (reference sequence). The CDR3 spans 16 residues. V dropped 5 bases and J dropped 7 bases, with 22 bases sitting between them. CDR3 sequence reads: CASSLGRLLRENTQYF. CDR3 nucleotides: TGTGCCAGCAGCCTGGGGAGATTATTGCGAGAAAATACGCAGTATTTT.

The chain joins TRBV28 to TRBJ1-4, with D perhaps matching TRBD1 (6 bases). Trimming took off 6 bases at V and 5 bases at J, with 13 bases between the two ends. The CDR3 sequence is 14 residues long. Germline V gene lookup returns CDR1 MDHEN and CDR2 SYDVKM. The CDR3 loop reads CASRPGTQNEKLFF. The DNA of the CDR3 is TGTGCCAGCAGACCCGGGACACAAAATGAAAAACTGTTTTTT. Based on the CDR3 plus reference TRBV28 and TRBJ1-4, the full variable domain is DVKVTQSSRYLVKRTGEKVFLECVQDMDHENMFWYRQDPGLGLRLIYFSYDVKMKEKGDIPEGYSVSREKKERFSLILESASTNQTSMYLCASRPGTQNEKLFFGSGTQLSVL.

The chain recombines TRBV4-2 with TRBJ2-7, with 9 bases aligning to TRBD2. In germline, CDR1 is LGHNA, CDR2 YNFKEQ. V was clipped by 4 bases and J by 2 bases; unmatched bases: 12. This CDR3 contains 17 residues. The CDR3 nucleotides read TGTGCCAGCAGCCCACCGACTAGCGGAGGGAGAGCCTACGAGCAGTACTTC. Its protein is CASSPPTSGGRAYEQYF.

The gene calls are TRBV4-1 and TRBJ2-7; 11 bases map to TRBD2. The CDR3 has 16 residues. Germline lookup yields CDR1 MGHRA and CDR2 YSYEKL. V gave up 1 base and J gave up 3 bases; unmatched junction bases: 5. The CDR3 nucleotides read TGCGCCAGCAGCCAAGCTAGCGGGAGGACGAACTACGAGCAGTACTTC. Its protein is CASSQASGRTNYEQYF.

This clone was seen once. The J gene is TRBJ1-3, the V gene TRBV5-6; TRBD1 is a possible D gene (6 bases). V lost 3 bases, J lost 0 bases, and 13 bases lay in between. The CDR3 sequence is 16 residues long. Germline V gene data show CDR1 as SGHDT and CDR2 as YYEEEE. CDR3 region: CASSWGTRASGNTIYF. CDR3 nucleotides: TGTGCCAGCAGCTGGGGGACAAGGGCCTCTGGAAACACCATATATTTT.

V is TRBV6-4 and J is TRBJ2-5; D is undetermined. The germline V gene has CDR1 MRHNA and CDR2 SNTAGT. V was trimmed by 3 bases and J by 0 bases, leaving 11 bases between them. The CDR3 extends over 15 amino acids. DNA of the CDR3: TGTGCCAGCAGTGAGGGAAAGGGCGACCAAGAGACCCAGTACTTC. Its translation: CASSEGKGDQETQYF.

The rearrangement links TRBV11-2 to TRBJ2-7; perhaps D is TRBD1 or TRBD2 (5 bases each). The length of the CDR3 is 14 residues. V was trimmed by 5 bases and J by 8 bases, leaving 19 bases between them. In germline, CDR1 is SGHAT, CDR2 FQNNGV. The CDR3 DNA is TGTGCCAGCAGCCCAGGACAATGGGGGTACCAGCAGTACTTC. Translation: CASSPGQWGYQQYF.

A single count supports this clone. The chain recombines TRBV11-2 with TRBJ1-1; D gene uncertain. The CDR3 extends over 15 amino acids. Trimming took 5 bases from V and 0 from J, leaving 13 bases between them. Germline V gives CDR1 SGHAT, CDR2 FQNNGV. The chain's CDR3 is CASSLTPEMNTEAFF. The CDR3 DNA follows: TGTGCCAGCAGCCTCACGCCAGAAATGAACACTGAAGCTTTCTTT.

This clone was recorded many times. The V and J genes are TRBV5-1 and TRBJ1-1, with TRBD1 matching 7 bases. V shed 0 bases, J shed 2 bases, and the junction held 4 bases outside the gene matches. Germline V gene lookup returns CDR1 SGHRS and CDR2 YFSETQ. This CDR3 contains 15 residues. The CDR3 is CASSLEGTANTEAFF. The CDR3 region has the DNA TGCGCCAGCAGCTTGGAAGGGACAGCCAACACTGAAGCTTTCTTT. Complete variable domain (other parts from reference TRBV5-1 and TRBJ1-1): KAGVTQTPRYLIKTRGQQVTLSCSPISGHRSVSWYQQTPGQGLQFLFEYFSETQRNKGNFPGRFSGRQFSNSRSEMNVSTLELGDSALYLCASSLEGTANTEAFFGQGTRLTVV.

This chain uses TRBV28 with TRBJ2-7, with 10 bases fitting TRBD1. J was trimmed by 4 bases and V by 8 bases; bases with no gene match: 8. The CDR3 consists of 14 residues. Germline CDR1 MDHEN, CDR2 SYDVKM. The chain's CDR3 is CASGIRQGAYEQYF. The CDR3 nucleotides are TGTGCCAGCGGAATCCGACAGGGGGCTTACGAGCAGTACTTC.

The V gene is TRBV30, the J gene TRBJ2-6, with 8 bases aligning to TRBD2. The CDR3 has 15 residues. Germline trimming cut 2 bases from V and 0 bases from J; bases unmatched to any gene: 0. From germline, CDR1 is GTSNPN and CDR2 SVGIG (reference sequence). CDR3 sequence reads: CAWSSGGSGANVLTF. The CDR3 DNA is TGTGCCTGGAGTAGCGGGGGCTCTGGGGCCAACGTCCTGACTTTC.